This T cell receptor beta chain derives from a study of T cell responses to AZD1222 COVID-19 vaccine. The CDR3 has 16 amino acids. The trim removed 3 bases at V and 8 bases at J, leaving 13 bases unmatched. Germline V gene sequence: CDR1 LNHDA, CDR2 SQIVND (reference sequence). The protocol was immunoSEQ multiplex PCR, while the TCRdb copy is restricted to in-frame clones and leaves out a portion. In the table there are some 200,000 clones, approximately 89% of which are singletons. The table lists this clone with a count of one. The antigen is undetermined. General observations from the study: Reports say nearly half of spike-specific TCRs go after unmutated variant regions.

This TCR came from an adult who received the AZD1222 COVID-19 vaccine. The genes are TRBV19 and TRBJ2-7; 10 bases match TRBD2. The sequencing used peripheral blood, collected 28 days after the second AZD1222 dose. The CDR3 DNA reads TGTGCCAGTAGTATTATAACTAGCGGGGTGACTACGAAGCAGTACTTC. It yields the protein CASSIITSGVTTKQYF.